This T cell receptor (beta chain) was recorded in a study of shared clonotypes between healthy human individuals. Measured with immunoSEQ multiplex PCR; TCRdb has only the in-frame clones, and not every one. The sample shows 300,000 to 400,000 clones, 70% to 75% of them seen only once. Germline loops: CDR1 ENHRY, CDR2 SYGVKD. CDR3 length: 15 residues. The V end was cut by 3 bases, the J end by 10 bases, with 21 bases between. This chain joins TRBV10-3 and TRBJ1-1; a weak D match, TRBD1 (6 bases). The sequence was obtained from a man aged 25 to 45 in good health. The sample comprised memory CD4+ T cells sorted from blood. Stated subset: CD45RA-negative fraction. The CDR3 region has the DNA TGTGCCATCAGTGAACAAACCGGGACAAGTGGCGGAGCTTTCTTT. Protein product: CAISEQTGTSGGAFF.